This TCR beta chain was captured in a study of blood T cell repertoires in COVID-19. Across the whole study: The United States, Italy and Spain provided the acute and convalescent COVID-19 samples. T cells, B-cell-depleted T cells, or PBMCs provided the cDNA or gDNA that served as material.

Under the authors' procedure: Researchers report that nucleated cell counts were estimated from reference gene primer amplification. The method was immunoSEQ multiplex PCR; TCRdb's version includes in-frame clones alone and lacks a portion of them. D and trimming come from the DNA, and the V and J calls and clone size come from that table. The top ten hold 2.7% of the sample, which has over 200,000 clones, about 90% seen once. The CDR3 extends over 11 amino acids. The germline V gene has CDR1 MDHEN and CDR2 SYDVKM. V dropped 7 bases and J dropped 5 bases, with 8 bases sitting between them. This sequence joins TRBV28 and TRBJ1-1; TRBD1 is a possible D gene (6 bases). The sample taken for sequencing was peripheral blood. This clonotype originated in a woman aged 60-75 years with acute or convalescent COVID-19. In nucleotides, the CDR3 is TGTGCCAGCACTAGGGGGACTGAAGCTTTCTTT. Protein: CASTRGTEAFF. The entire variable domain, with the rest obtained from reference TRBV28 and TRBJ1-1, is as follows: DVKVTQSSRYLVKRTGEKVFLECVQDMDHENMFWYRQDPGLGLRLIYFSYDVKMKEKGDIPEGYSVSREKKERFSLILESASTNQTSMYLCASTRGTEAFFGQGTRLTVV.